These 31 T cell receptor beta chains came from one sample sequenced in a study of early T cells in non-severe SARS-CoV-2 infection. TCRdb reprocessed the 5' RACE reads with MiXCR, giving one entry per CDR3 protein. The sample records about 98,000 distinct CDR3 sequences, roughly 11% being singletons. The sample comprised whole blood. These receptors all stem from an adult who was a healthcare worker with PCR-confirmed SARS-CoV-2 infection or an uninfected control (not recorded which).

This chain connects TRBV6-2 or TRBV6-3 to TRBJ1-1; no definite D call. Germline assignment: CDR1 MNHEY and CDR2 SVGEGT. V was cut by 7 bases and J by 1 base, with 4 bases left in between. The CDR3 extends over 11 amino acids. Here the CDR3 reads CASKENTEAFF. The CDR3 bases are TGTGCCAGCAAGGAGAACACTGAAGCTTTCTTT.

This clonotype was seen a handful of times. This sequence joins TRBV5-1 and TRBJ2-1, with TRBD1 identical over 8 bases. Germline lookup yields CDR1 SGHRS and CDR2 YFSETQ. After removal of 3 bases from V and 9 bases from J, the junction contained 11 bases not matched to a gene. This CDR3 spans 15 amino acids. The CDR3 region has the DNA TGCGCCAGCAGCTCTCTTTCGACAGGGGCCGGTGAGCAGTTCTTC. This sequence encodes CASSSLSTGAGEQFF.

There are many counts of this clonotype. This chain's CDR3 is CSVARGLGQETQYF. CDR3 nucleotide sequence: TGCAGCGTCGCCCGGGGGCTAGGGCAAGAGACCCAGTACTTC. V is TRBV29-1 and J is TRBJ2-5; D may be TRBD1 or TRBD2 (6 bases each). CDR1 and CDR2 from the germline V gene are SQVTM and ANQGSEA. The ends were cut back, 6 bases at V and 2 bases at J, with 16 bases in the middle. The CDR3 has 14 residues.

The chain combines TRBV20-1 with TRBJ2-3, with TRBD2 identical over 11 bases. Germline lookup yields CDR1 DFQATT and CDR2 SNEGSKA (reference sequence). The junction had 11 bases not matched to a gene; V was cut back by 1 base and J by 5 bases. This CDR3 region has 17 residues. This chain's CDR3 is CSARVGLGGTSGDTQYF. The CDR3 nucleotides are TGCAGTGCTAGAGTGGGCTTGGGAGGGACTAGCGGAGATACGCAGTATTTT.

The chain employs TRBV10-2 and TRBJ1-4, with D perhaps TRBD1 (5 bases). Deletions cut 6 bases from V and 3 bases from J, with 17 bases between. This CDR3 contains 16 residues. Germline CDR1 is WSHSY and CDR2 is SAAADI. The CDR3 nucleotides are TGCGCCAGCAGAAACCACCGGGACCAGCCTAATGAAAAACTGTTTTTT. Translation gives CASRNHRDQPNEKLFF.

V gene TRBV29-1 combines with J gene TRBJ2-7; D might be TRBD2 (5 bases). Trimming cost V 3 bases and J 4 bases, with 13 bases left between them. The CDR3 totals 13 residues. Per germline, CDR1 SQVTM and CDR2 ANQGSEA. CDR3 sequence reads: CSVDEGAGYEQYF. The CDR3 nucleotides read TGCAGCGTTGATGAGGGAGCCGGGTACGAGCAGTACTTC.

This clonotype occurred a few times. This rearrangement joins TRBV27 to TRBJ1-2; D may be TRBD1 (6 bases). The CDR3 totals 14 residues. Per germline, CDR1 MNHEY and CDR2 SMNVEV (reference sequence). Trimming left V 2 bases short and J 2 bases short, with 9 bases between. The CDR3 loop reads CASSLRGENYGYTF. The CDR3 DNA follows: TGTGCCAGCAGTTTAAGGGGGGAAAACTATGGCTACACCTTC.

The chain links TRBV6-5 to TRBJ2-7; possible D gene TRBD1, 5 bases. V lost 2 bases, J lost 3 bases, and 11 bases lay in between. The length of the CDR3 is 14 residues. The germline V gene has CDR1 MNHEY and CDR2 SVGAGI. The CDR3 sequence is CASSYDRKHYEQYF. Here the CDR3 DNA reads TGTGCCAGCAGTTACGACAGAAAACACTACGAGCAGTACTTC.

DNA for the CDR3: TGTGCCAGCAGTCGGCGGTTTAATTCACCCCTCCACTTT. Its protein is CASSRRFNSPLHF. The V call is TRBV12-3 or TRBV12-4, the J call TRBJ1-6; unclear D gene. The CDR3 runs 13 residues. V shed 5 bases and J shed 6 bases, with 8 bases lying between them.

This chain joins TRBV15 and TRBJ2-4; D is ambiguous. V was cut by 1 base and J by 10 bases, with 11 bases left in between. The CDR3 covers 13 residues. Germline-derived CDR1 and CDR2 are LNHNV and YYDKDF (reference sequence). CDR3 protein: CATSRAGSKIQYF. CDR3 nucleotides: TGTGCCACCAGCAGAGCTGGATCCAAGATTCAGTACTTC. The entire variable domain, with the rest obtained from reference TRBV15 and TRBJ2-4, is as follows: DAMVIQNPRYQVTQFGKPVTLSCSQTLNHNVMYWYQQKSSQAPKLLFHYYDKDFNNEADTPDNFQSRRPNTSFCFLDIRSPGLGDTAMYLCATSRAGSKIQYFGAGTRLSVL.

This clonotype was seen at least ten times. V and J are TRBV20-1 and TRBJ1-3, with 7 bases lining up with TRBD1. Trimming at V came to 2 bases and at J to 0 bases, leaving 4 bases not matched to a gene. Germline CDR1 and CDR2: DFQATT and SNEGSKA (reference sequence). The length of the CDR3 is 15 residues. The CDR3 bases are TGCAGTGCTAGACCAGGGGGAGGCTCTGGAAACACCATATATTTT. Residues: CSARPGGGSGNTIYF.

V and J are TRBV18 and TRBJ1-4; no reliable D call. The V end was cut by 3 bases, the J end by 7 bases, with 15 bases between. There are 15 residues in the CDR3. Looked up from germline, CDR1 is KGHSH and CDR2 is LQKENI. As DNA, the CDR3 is TGTGCCAGCTCACCCCCAACCTTGTCCGGTGAAAAACTGTTTTTT. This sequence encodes CASSPPTLSGEKLFF.

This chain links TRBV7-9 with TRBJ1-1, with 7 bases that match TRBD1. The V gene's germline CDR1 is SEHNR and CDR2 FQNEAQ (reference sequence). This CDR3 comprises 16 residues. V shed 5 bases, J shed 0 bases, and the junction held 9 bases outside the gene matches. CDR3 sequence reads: CASSTRQGVLNTEAFF. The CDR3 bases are TGTGCCAGCAGCACCCGACAGGGAGTATTGAACACTGAAGCTTTCTTT.

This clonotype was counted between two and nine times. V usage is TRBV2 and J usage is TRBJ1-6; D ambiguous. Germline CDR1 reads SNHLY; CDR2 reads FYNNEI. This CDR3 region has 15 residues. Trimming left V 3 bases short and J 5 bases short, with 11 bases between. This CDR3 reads CASSEPDRDNSPLHF. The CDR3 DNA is TGTGCCAGCAGTGAGCCGGACCGGGATAATTCACCCCTCCACTTT.

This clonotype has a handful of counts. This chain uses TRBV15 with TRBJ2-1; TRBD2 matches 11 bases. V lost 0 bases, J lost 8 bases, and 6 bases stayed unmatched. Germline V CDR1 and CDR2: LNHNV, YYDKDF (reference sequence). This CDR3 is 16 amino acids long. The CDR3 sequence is CATSRDPSGRMDEQFF. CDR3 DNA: TGTGCCACCAGCAGAGATCCTAGCGGGAGGATGGATGAGCAGTTCTTC.

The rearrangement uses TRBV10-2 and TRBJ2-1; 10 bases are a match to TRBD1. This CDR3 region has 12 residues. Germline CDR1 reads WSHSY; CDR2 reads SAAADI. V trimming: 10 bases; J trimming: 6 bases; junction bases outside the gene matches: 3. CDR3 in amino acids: CATWTGGNEQFF. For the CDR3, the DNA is TGCGCCACCTGGACAGGGGGCAATGAGCAGTTCTTC.

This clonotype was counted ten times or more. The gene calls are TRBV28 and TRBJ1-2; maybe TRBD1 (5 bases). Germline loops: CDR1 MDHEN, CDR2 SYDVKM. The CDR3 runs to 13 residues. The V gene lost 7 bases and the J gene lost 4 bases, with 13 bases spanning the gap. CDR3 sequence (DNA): TGTGCCAGCACTTCTCGGGGACCCTATGGCTACACCTTC. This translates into CASTSRGPYGYTF.

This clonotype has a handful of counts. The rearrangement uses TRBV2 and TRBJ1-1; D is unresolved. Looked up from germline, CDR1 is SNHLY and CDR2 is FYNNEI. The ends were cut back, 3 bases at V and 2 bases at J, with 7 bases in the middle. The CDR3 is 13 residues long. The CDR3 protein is CASSDAGNTEAFF. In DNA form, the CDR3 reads TGTGCCAGCAGTGACGCAGGAAACACTGAAGCTTTCTTT. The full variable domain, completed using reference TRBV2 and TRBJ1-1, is EPEVTQTPSHQVTQMGQEVILRCVPISNHLYFYWYRQILGQKVEFLVSFYNNEISEKSEIFDDQFSVERPDGSNFTLKIRSTKLEDSAMYFCASSDAGNTEAFFGQGTRLTVV.

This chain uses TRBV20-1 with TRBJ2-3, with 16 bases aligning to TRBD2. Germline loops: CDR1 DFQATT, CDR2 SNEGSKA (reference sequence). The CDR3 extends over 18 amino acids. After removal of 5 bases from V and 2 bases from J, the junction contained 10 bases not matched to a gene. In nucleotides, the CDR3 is TGCAGTGCTCGGAAGGGACTAGCGGGAGGGCCGCTCACAGATACGCAGTATTTT. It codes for CSARKGLAGGPLTDTQYF.

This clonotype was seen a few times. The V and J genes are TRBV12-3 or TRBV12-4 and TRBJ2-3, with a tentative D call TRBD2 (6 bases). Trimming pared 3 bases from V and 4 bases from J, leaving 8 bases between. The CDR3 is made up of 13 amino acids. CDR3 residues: CASSFGGADTQYF. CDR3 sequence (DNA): TGTGCCAGCAGTTTTGGAGGGGCAGATACGCAGTATTTT.

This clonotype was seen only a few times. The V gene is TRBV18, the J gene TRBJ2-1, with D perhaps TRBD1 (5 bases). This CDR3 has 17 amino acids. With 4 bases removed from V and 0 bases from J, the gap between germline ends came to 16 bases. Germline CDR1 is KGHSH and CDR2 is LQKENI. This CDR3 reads CASSRTPRTSSYNEQFF. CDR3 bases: TGTGCCAGCTCACGAACACCAAGGACAAGCTCCTACAATGAGCAGTTCTTC.

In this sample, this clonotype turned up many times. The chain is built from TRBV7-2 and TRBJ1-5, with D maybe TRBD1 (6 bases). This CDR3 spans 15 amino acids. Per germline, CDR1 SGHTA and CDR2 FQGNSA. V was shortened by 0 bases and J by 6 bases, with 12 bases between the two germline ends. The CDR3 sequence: CASSLALRGLQPQHF. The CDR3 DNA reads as TGTGCCAGCAGCTTAGCATTACGGGGGCTTCAGCCCCAGCATTTT.

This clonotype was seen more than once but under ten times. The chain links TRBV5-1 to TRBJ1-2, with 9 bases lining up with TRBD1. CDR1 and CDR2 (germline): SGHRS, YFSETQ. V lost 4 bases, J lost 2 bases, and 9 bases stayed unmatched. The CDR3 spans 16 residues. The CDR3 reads CASSPTLGQGNYGYTF. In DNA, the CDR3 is TGCGCCAGCAGCCCTACCCTTGGACAGGGGAACTATGGCTACACCTTC.

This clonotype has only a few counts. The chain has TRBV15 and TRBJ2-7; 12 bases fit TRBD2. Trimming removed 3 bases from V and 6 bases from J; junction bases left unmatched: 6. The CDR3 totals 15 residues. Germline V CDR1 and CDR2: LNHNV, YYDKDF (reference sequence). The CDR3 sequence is CATSSTTSGSSEQYF. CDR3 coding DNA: TGTGCCACCAGCAGTACGACTAGCGGGAGCTCCGAGCAGTACTTC.

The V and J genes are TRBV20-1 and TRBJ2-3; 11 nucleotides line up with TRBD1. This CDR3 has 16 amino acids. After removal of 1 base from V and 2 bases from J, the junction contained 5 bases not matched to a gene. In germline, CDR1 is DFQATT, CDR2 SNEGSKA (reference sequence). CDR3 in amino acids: CSARARDRGFTDTQYF. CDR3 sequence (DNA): TGCAGTGCTAGAGCCCGGGACAGGGGGTTCACAGATACGCAGTATTTT.

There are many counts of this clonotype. The CDR3: CASSLLGSNGYTF. In DNA, the CDR3 is TGTGCCAGCAGCTTATTGGGATCCAATGGCTACACCTTC. V gene TRBV7-9 combines with J gene TRBJ1-2; D not resolved. The CDR3 is 13 residues long. Germline CDR1 is SEHNR and CDR2 is FQNEAQ (reference sequence). Trimming removed 2 bases from V and 6 bases from J, with 10 bases in between.

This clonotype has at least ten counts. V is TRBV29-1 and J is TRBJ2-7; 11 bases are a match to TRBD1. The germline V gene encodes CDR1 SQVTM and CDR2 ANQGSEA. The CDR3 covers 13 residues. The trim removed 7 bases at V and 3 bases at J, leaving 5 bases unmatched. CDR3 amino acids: CSASGTGGYEQYF. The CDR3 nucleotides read TGCAGCGCGTCCGGGACAGGGGGCTACGAGCAGTACTTC.

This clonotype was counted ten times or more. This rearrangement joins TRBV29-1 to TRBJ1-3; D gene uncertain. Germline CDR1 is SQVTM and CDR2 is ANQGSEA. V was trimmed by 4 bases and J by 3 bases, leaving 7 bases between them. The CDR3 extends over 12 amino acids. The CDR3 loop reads CSVGWVGNTIYF. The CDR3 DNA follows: TGCAGCGTTGGCTGGGTTGGAAACACCATATATTTT.

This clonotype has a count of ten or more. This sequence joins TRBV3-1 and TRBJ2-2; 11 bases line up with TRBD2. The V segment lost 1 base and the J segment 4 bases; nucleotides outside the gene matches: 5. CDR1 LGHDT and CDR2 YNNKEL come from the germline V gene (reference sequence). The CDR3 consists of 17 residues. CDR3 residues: CASSQVGGTSGTGELFF. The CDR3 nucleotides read TGTGCCAGCAGCCAAGTTGGGGGGACTAGCGGCACCGGGGAGCTGTTTTTT.

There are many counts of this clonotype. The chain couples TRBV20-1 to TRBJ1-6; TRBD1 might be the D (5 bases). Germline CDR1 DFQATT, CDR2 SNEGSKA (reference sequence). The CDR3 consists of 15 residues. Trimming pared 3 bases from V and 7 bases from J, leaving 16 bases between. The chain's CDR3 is CSASSGGLHNSPLHF. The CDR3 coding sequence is TGCAGTGCTAGTTCTGGGGGACTGCACAATTCACCCCTCCACTTT.

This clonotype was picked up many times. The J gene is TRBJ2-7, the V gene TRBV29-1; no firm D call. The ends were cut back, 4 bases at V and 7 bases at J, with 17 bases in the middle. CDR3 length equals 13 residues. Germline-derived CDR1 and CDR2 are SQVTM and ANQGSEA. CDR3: CSVGLPGGGEQYF. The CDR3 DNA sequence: TGCAGCGTTGGTCTTCCGGGCGGTGGGGAGCAGTACTTC.